The subject of this entry is one TCR beta chain. These data come from a study of blood T cell repertoires in COVID-19. Turning to the study itself: T cells, B-cell-depleted T cells, or PBMCs provided the cDNA or gDNA that served as material.

In germline, CDR1 is MNHEY, CDR2 SVGAGI. This CDR3 is built from 13 residues. V was pared by 8 bases and J by 7 bases, with 8 bases of the junction left unmatched. Assay: immunoSEQ multiplex PCR; the TCRdb copy retains only in-frame clones and omits some. There are 160,000 or so clones in the sample; just over 90% occur only once, and less than 2% lies in the top ten. V is TRBV6-5 and J is TRBJ1-5, with 7 bases that match TRBD1. This sequence was found in a woman aged 55 to 70 with COVID-19, enrolled during active disease. The specimen sequenced was peripheral blood. The CDR3 nucleotides read TGTGCCAGCGGGGATAGGGGGCGACAGCCCCAGCATTTT. As protein: CASGDRGRQPQHF.